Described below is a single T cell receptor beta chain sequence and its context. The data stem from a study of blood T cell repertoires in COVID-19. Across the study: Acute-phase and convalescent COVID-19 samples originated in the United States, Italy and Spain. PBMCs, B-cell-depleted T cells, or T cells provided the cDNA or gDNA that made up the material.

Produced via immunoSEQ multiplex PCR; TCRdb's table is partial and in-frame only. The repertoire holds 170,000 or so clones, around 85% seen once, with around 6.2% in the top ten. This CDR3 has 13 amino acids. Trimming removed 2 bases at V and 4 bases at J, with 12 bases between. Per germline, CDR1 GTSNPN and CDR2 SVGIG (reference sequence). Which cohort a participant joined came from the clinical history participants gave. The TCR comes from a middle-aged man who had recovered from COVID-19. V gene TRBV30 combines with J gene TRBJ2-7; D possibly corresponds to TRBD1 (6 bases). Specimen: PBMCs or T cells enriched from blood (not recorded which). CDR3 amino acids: CAWSSTGSYEQYF. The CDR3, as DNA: TGTGCCTGGAGTTCAACAGGGTCGTACGAGCAGTACTTC. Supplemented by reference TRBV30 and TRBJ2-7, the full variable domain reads SQTIHQWPATLVQPVGSPLSLECTVEGTSNPNLYWYRQAAGRGLQLLFYSVGIGQISSEVPQNLSASRPQDRQFILSSKKLLLSDSGFYLCAWSSTGSYEQYFGPGTRLTVT.